This TCR beta chain comes out of a study of blood T cells in healthy people across ages. Whole-study findings and limits: The recorded TCR beta diversity per million T cells decreased in a roughly linear manner with age.

There are 15 residues in the CDR3. A note on this clonotype: Its cognate antigen is unknown. Its ends do not fully match the called genes, so a read error is possible.

The authors ran a second PCR of 7 to 11 cycles using a sample-barcoded 5' primer and a J-beta primer mix. Carrying 12 random nucleotides, a template-switch adaptor labeled each individual cDNA molecule. One entry per CDR3 protein, called by TCRdb with MiXCR from the 5' RACE reads. The sample lists about 800,000 distinct CDR3 sequences; 58% were seen once. Isolation recovered at least 7 million PBMCs from every sample. The receptor was derived from a man aged 25-40 years in good health. The sequenced sample was blood. The chain uses TRBV12-3 or TRBV12-4 and TRBJ2-4; perhaps D is TRBD1 or TRBD2 (6 bases each). With the DNA end fitting TRBJ2-7 better, the J assignment may be wrong. DNA of the CDR3: TGTGCCAACAGTGGCGGGACACTTCTCTCCTACGAGCAGTACTTC. This encodes CANSGGTLLSYEQYF.